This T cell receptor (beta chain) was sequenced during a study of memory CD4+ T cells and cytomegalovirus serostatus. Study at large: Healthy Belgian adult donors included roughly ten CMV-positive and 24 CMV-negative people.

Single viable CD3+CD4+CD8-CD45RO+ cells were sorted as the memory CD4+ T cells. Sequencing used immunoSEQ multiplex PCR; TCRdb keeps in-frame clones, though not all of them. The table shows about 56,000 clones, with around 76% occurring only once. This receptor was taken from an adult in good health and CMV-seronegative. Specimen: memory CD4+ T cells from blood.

CDR3 residues: CASRADSNPLAYEQYF. The CDR3 DNA follows: TGTGCCAGCAGAGCCGACTCCAACCCTTTAGCCTACGAGCAGTACTTC. V usage is TRBV5-4 and J usage is TRBJ2-7; no reliable D call. Germline V gives CDR1 SGHNT, CDR2 YYREEE (reference sequence). CDR3 length equals 16 residues. Trimming pared 5 bases from V and 2 bases from J, leaving 20 bases between.